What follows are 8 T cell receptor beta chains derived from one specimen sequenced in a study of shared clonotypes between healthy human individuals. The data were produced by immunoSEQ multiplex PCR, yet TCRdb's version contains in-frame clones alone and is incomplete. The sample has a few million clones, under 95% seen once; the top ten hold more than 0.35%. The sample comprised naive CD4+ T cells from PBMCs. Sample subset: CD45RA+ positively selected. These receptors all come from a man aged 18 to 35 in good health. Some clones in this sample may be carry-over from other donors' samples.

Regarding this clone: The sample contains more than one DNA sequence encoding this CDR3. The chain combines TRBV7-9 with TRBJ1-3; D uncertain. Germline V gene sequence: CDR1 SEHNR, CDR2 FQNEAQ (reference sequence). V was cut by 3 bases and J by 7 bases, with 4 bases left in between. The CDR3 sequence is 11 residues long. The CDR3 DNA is TGTGCCAGCAGCTTTTCCAACACCATATATTTT. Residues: CASSFSNTIYF.

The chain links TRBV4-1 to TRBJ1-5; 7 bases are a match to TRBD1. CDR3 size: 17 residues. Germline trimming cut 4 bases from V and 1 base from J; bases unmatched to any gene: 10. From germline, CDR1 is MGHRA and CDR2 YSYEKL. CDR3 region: CASSPPHRGGSNQPQHF. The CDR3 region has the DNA TGCGCCAGCAGCCCGCCGCACAGGGGAGGGAGCAATCAGCCCCAGCATTTT.

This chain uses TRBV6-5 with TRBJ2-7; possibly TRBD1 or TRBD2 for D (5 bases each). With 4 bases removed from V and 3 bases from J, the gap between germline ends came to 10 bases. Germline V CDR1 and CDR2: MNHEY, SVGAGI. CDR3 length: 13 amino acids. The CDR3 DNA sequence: TGTGCCAGCAGTTCCGGGGACGGCTACGAGCAGTACTTC. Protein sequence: CASSSGDGYEQYF.

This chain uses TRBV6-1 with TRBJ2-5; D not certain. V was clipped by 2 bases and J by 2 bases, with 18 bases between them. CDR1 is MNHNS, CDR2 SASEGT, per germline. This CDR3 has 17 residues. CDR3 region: CASSEYQTRPYQETQYF. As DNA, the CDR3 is TGTGCCAGCAGTGAATACCAGACCCGTCCCTATCAAGAGACCCAGTACTTC.

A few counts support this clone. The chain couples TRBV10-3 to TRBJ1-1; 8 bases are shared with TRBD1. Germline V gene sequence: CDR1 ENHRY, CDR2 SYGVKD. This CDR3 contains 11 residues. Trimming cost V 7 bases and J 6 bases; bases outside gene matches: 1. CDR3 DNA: TGTGCCATCACAGGGGGCCCTGAAGCTTTCTTT. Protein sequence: CAITGGPEAFF.

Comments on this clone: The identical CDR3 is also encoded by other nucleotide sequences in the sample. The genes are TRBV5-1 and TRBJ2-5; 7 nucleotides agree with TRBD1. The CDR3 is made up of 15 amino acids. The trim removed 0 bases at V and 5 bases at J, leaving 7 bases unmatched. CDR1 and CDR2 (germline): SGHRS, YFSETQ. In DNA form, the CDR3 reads TGCGCCAGCAGCTTGGGACAGGGCGTTTGGGAGACCCAGTACTTC. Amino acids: CASSLGQGVWETQYF. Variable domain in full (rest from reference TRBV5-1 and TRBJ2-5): KAGVTQTPRYLIKTRGQQVTLSCSPISGHRSVSWYQQTPGQGLQFLFEYFSETQRNKGNFPGRFSGRQFSNSRSEMNVSTLELGDSALYLCASSLGQGVWETQYFGPGTRLLVL.

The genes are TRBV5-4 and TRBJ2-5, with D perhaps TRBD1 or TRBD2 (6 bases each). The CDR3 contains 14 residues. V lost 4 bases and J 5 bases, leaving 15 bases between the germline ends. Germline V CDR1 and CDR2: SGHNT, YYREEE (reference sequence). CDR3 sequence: CASSPVRRGETQYF. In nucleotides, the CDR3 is TGTGCCAGCAGCCCCGTGAGGAGGGGGGAGACCCAGTACTTC.

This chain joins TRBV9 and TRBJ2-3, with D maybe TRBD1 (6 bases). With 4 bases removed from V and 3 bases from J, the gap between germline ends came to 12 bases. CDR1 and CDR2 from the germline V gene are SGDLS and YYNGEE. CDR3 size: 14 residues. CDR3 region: CASSPPGVTDTQYF. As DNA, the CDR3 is TGTGCCAGCAGCCCCCCAGGGGTGACAGATACGCAGTATTTT.